The TCR beta chain described here comes from a study of cytomegalovirus exposure and HLA in healthy donors. Study as a whole: Unique TCRs numbering around 80 million, obtained from HLA-typed donors, made up an early data release.

This PCR relied on a set of 60 Vbeta primers and 13 Jbeta primers. The repertoire was sequenced with immunoSEQ multiplex PCR; TCRdb's copy has only in-frame clones and lacks some. The table shows under 300,000 clones, with just over 70% occurring only once. The CDR3 spans 15 residues. V gave up 6 bases and J gave up 6 bases; unmatched junction bases: 8. In germline, CDR1 is MNHEY, CDR2 SVGAGI. Study observations and caveats: Follow-up analysis seemed to connect common viral pathogens with several of the most significant clusters identified. Trimming of TCR beta V- and J-genes showed a link, identified in a later analysis, to a missense DCLRE1C variant. An analysis done earlier found most TCR beta V segments productive about 87% or about 30% of the time.

A note on this clone: The antigen is undetermined.

This receptor was taken from a female donor in good health and CMV-seronegative. What was sequenced was PBMCs. J is TRBJ1-5 and V is TRBV6-5, with TRBD1 matching 10 bases. The CDR3 DNA follows: TGTGCCAGCAGCCCGACAGGGGGCTTTGGTCAGCCCCAGCATTTT. This translates into CASSPTGGFGQPQHF.